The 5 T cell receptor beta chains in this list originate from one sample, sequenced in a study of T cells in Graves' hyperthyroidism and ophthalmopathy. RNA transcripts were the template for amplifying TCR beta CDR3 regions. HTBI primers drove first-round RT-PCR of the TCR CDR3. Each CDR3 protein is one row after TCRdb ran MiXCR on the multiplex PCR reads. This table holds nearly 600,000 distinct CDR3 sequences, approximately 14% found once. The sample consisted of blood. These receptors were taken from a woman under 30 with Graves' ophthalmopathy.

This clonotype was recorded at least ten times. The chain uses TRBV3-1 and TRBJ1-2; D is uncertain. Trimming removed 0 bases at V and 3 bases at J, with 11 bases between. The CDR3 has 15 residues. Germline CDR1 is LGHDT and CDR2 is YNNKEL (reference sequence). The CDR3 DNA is TGTGCCAGCAGCCAAGACCGGGAATTCCACTATGGCTACACCTTC. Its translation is CASSQDREFHYGYTF.

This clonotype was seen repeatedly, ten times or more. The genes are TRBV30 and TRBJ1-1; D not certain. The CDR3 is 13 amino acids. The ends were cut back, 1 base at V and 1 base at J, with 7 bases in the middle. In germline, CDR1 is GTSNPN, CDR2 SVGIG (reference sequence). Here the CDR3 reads CAWSDPRNTEAFF. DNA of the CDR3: TGTGCCTGGAGTGATCCGAGGAACACTGAAGCTTTCTTT.

This CDR3 reads CASSFTGIRVPDTQYF. As DNA, the CDR3 is TGTGCCAGCAGCTTCACAGGGATAAGAGTTCCAGATACGCAGTATTTT. This chain links TRBV5-8 with TRBJ2-3; D possibly corresponds to TRBD1 (6 bases). The CDR3 consists of 16 residues. The germline gives CDR1 SGHTS, CDR2 YDEGEE. Deletions cut 2 bases from V and 4 bases from J, with 17 bases between.

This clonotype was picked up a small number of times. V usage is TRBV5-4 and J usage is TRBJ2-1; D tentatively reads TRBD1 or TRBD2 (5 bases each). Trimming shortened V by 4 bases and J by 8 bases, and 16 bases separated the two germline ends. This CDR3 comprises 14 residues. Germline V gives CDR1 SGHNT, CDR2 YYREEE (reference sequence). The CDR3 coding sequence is TGTGCCAGCAGCACCTTTGAGGGACGGGATGAGCAGTTCTTC. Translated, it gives CASSTFEGRDEQFF.

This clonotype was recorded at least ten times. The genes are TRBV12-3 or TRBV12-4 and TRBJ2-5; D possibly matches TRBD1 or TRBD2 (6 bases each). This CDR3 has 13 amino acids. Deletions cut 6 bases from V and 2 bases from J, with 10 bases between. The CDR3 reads CASRGAGQETQYF. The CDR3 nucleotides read TGTGCCAGCAGGGGGGCGGGACAAGAGACCCAGTACTTC.